This TCR beta chain was sequenced for a study of identical twins. Study outcomes and limitations: While abundant cord blood beta clonotypes carried fewer insertions, memory repertoires showed no such pattern.

Germline trimming cut 0 bases from V and 10 bases from J; bases unmatched to any gene: 4. Germline V CDR1 and CDR2: SGHTA, FQGNSA. CDR3 length equals 13 residues. In the case of this clonotype: Its antigen is not known.

Template switching (which added a universal primer site) was used, and cDNA carried unique molecular identifiers. Each CDR3 protein gets one entry after TCRdb re-called the 5' RACE reads with MiXCR. The sample consists of hundreds of thousands of distinct CDR3 sequences, around 10% of them appearing once. This receptor was obtained from a woman aged 18-30 years in good health. The sample was memory (CD45RO+) T cells sorted from blood. The rearrangement joins TRBV7-2 to TRBJ2-5; 8 positions agree with TRBD2. CDR3 nucleotides: TGTGCCAGCAGCTTAGCGGAGCGGGGGAGCCAGTACTTC. Residues: CASSLAERGSQYF.